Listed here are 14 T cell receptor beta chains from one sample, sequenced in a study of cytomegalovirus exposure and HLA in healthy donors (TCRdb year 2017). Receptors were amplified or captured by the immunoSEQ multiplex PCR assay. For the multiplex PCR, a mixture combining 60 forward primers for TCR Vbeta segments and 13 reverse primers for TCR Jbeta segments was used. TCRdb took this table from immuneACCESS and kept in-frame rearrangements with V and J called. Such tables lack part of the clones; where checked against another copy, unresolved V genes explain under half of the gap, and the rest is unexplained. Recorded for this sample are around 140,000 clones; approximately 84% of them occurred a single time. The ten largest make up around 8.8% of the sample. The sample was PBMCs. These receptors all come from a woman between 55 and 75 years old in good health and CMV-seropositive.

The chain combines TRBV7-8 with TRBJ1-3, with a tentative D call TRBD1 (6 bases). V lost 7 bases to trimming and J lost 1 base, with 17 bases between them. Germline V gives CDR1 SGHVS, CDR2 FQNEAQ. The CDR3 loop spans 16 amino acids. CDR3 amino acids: CASTVLGRGSGNTIYF. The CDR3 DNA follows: TGTGCCAGCACCGTCCTGGGCAGGGGTTCTGGAAACACCATATATTTT.

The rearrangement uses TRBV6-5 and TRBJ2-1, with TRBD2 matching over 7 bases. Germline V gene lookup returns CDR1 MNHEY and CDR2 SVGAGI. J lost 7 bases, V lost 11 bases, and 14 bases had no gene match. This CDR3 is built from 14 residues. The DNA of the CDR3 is TGTGCCGCGGCGGCGGGAGCCGTGGCAAATGAGCAGTTCTTC. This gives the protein CAAAAGAVANEQFF.

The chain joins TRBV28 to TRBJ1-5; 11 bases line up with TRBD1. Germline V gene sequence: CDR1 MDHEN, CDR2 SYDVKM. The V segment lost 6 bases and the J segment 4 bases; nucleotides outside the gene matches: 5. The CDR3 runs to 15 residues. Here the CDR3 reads CASRQGTGGNQPQHF. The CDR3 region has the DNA TGTGCCAGCAGACAGGGGACAGGGGGGAATCAGCCCCAGCATTTT. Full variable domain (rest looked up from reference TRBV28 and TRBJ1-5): DVKVTQSSRYLVKRTGEKVFLECVQDMDHENMFWYRQDPGLGLRLIYFSYDVKMKEKGDIPEGYSVSREKKERFSLILESASTNQTSMYLCASRQGTGGNQPQHFGDGTRLSIL.

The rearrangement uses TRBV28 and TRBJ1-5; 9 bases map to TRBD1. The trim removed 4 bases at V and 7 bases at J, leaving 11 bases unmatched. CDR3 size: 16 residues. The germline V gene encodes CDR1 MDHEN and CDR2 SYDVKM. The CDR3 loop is CASSSPQGQGNQPQHF. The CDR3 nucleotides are TGTGCCAGCAGTTCCCCTCAGGGACAGGGTAACCAGCCCCAGCATTTT. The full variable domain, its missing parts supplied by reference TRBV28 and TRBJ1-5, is DVKVTQSSRYLVKRTGEKVFLECVQDMDHENMFWYRQDPGLGLRLIYFSYDVKMKEKGDIPEGYSVSREKKERFSLILESASTNQTSMYLCASSSPQGQGNQPQHFGDGTRLSIL.

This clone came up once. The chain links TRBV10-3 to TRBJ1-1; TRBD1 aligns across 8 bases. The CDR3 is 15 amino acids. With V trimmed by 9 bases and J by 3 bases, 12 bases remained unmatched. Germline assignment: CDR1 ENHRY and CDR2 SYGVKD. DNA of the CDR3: TGTGCCATTGGCAACAGGGGGAAAGGGGACACTGAAGCTTTCTTT. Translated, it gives CAIGNRGKGDTEAFF.

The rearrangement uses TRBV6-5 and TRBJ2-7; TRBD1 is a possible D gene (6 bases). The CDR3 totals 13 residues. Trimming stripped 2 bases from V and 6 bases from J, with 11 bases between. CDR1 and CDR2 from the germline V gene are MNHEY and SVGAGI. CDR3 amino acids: CASSYVQGIEQYF. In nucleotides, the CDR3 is TGTGCCAGCAGTTACGTGCAGGGGATCGAGCAGTACTTC.

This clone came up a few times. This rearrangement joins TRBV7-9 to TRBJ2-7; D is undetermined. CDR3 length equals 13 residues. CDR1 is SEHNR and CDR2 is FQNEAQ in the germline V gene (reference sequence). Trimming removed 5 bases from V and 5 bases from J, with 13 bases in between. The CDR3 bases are TGTGCCAGCAGCCCCACCCGAGGCCACGAGCAGTACTTC. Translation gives CASSPTRGHEQYF.

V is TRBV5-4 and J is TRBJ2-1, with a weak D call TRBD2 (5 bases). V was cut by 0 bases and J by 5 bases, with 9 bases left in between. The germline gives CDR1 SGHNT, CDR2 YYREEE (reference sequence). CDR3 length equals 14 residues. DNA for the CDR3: TGTGCCAGCAGCTTGGGAGGGCTAAACAATGAGCAGTTCTTC. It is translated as CASSLGGLNNEQFF. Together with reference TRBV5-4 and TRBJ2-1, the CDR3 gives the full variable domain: ETGVTQSPTHLIKTRGQQVTLRCSSQSGHNTVSWYQQALGQGPQFIFQYYREEENGRGNFPPRFSGLQFPNYSSELNVNALELDDSALYLCASSLGGLNNEQFFGPGTRLTVL.

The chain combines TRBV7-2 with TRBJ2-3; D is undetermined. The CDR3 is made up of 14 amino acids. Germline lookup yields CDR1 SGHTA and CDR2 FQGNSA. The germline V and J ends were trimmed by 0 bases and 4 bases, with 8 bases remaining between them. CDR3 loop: CASSLASNSDTQYF. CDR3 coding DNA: TGTGCCAGCAGCTTAGCGAGTAATTCAGATACGCAGTATTTT.

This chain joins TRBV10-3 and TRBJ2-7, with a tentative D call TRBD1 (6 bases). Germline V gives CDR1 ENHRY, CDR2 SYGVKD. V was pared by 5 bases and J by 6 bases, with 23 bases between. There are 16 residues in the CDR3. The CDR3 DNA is TGTGCCATCAGTCCGCCTTTTACAGGGCTTCGGGTCGAGCAGTACTTC. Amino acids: CAISPPFTGLRVEQYF.

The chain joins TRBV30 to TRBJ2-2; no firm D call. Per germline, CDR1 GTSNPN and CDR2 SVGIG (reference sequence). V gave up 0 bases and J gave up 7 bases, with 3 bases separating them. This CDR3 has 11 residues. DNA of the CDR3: TGTGCCTGGAGTGTTCGCGGGGAGCTGTTTTTT. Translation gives CAWSVRGELFF.

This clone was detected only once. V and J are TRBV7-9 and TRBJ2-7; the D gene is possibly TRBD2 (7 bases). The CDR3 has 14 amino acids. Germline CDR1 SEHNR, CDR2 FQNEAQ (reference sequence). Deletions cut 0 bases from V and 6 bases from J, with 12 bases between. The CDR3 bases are TGTGCCAGCAGCTTAGCGAAGGGGGGGGTCGAGCAGTACTTC. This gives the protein CASSLAKGGVEQYF.

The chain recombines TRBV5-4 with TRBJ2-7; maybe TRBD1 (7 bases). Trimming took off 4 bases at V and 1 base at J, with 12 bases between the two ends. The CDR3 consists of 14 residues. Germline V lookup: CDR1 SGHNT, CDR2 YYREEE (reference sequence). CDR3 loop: CASSAEGASYEQYF. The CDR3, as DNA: TGTGCCAGCAGCGCGGAGGGGGCTTCCTACGAGCAGTACTTC.

CDR3 in DNA: TGTGCCAGTACCCGCCGGGGTGATAGCAATCAGCCCCAGCATTTT. It encodes CASTRRGDSNQPQHF. The rearrangement uses TRBV19 and TRBJ1-5; no reliable D call. Germline V gene data show CDR1 as LNHDA and CDR2 as SQIVND (reference sequence). The CDR3 extends over 15 amino acids. Trimming pared 7 bases from V and 0 bases from J, leaving 13 bases between.